Listed here are 15 T cell receptor beta chains from one sample, sequenced in a study of CD4+ T cells in melanoma. Measured with immunoSEQ multiplex PCR; TCRdb has only the in-frame clones, and not every one. The data contain about 110,000 clones, about 92% of them singletons. Sequencing input: peripheral blood. The receptor set was obtained from a human donor with melanoma.

This chain connects TRBV2 to TRBJ2-7; 16 bases fit TRBD2. Trimming cost V 8 bases and J 2 bases; bases outside gene matches: 9. The CDR3 spans 17 residues. The germline V gene encodes CDR1 SNHLY and CDR2 FYNNEI. The CDR3 DNA follows: TGTGCCAGCTCGGGACTAGCGGGGGGGCGGAAGACCTACGAGCAGTACTTC. This codes for CASSGLAGGRKTYEQYF.

This chain joins TRBV28 and TRBJ1-5, with D possibly being TRBD1 (5 bases). Germline lookup yields CDR1 MDHEN and CDR2 SYDVKM. The CDR3 spans 17 residues. Trimming stripped 8 bases from V and 0 bases from J, with 20 bases between. Written as DNA, the CDR3 is TGTGCCAGCCCGCCCTCCACAGGAGACTATAGCAATCAGCCCCAGCATTTT. This sequence encodes CASPPSTGDYSNQPQHF.

The CDR3 DNA reads as TGTGCCAGCAGCGTAGGAATATCCGGGGAGACCCAGTACTTC. This encodes CASSVGISGETQYF. The V and J genes are TRBV9 and TRBJ2-5; D remains unclear. The germline V and J ends were trimmed by 0 bases and 5 bases, with 11 bases remaining between them. The CDR3 loop spans 14 amino acids. Germline V gene data show CDR1 as SGDLS and CDR2 as YYNGEE.

In regard to this clone: Other DNA sequences in the same sample also yield this CDR3. The gene calls are TRBV19 and TRBJ2-7; 10 bases are shared with TRBD2. The length of the CDR3 is 16 residues. The germline CDR1 and CDR2 sequences are LNHDA and SQIVND (reference sequence). V was clipped by 5 bases and J by 0 bases; unmatched bases: 7. DNA for the CDR3: TGTGCCAGTAGTCAGCGGGAGGGCCTGAACTCCTACGAGCAGTACTTC. Its protein is CASSQREGLNSYEQYF.

This clone was seen once. The J gene is TRBJ2-3, the V gene TRBV7-8, with 14 bases identical to TRBD2. The CDR3 loop spans 16 amino acids. After removal of 5 bases from V and 3 bases from J, the junction contained 4 bases not matched to a gene. Germline CDR1 and CDR2: SGHVS and FQNEAQ. The CDR3 reads CASSPRLAGGTDTQYF. CDR3 DNA: TGTGCCAGCAGCCCACGACTAGCGGGGGGGACAGATACGCAGTATTTT.

The chain recombines TRBV19 with TRBJ2-5, with D hard to call. CDR1 is LNHDA and CDR2 is SQIVND in the germline V gene (reference sequence). Trimming removed 11 bases at V and 4 bases at J, with 14 bases between. This CDR3 is 12 amino acids long. The DNA for the CDR3 is TGTGCCTCCAACGGGCTGGGAGAGACCCAGTACTTC. Its translation is CASNGLGETQYF. Full variable domain (remainder filled in from reference TRBV19 and TRBJ2-5): DGGITQSPKYLFRKEGQNVTLSCEQNLNHDAMYWYRQDPGQGLRLIYYSQIVNDFQKGDIAEGYSVSREKKESFPLTVTSAQKNPTAFYLCASNGLGETQYFGPGTRLLVL.

The genes are TRBV4-1 and TRBJ2-4; a possible D gene is TRBD1 (5 bases). The V and J ends lost 4 bases and 0 bases respectively, with 7 bases between them. Germline CDR1 MGHRA, CDR2 YSYEKL. The CDR3 covers 14 residues. The CDR3 loop reads CASSPQGAKNIQYF. The DNA for the CDR3 is TGCGCCAGCAGCCCCCAGGGAGCCAAAAACATTCAGTACTTC.

This sequence joins TRBV5-4 and TRBJ2-3, with 11 bases aligning to TRBD2. This CDR3 is built from 16 residues. V lost 4 bases and J lost 0; bases outside the gene matches: 4. The germline CDR1 and CDR2 sequences are SGHNT and YYREEE (reference sequence). The CDR3 DNA reads TGTGCCAGCAGCCGTAGCGGGGGGGCTAGCACAGATACGCAGTATTTT. Residues: CASSRSGGASTDTQYF.

The V and J genes are TRBV11-1 and TRBJ2-7, with D unclear. The germline V gene encodes CDR1 SGHAT and CDR2 FQDESV (reference sequence). CDR3 length: 12 residues. The V end was cut by 5 bases, the J end by 5 bases, with 10 bases between. The CDR3 DNA follows: TGTGCCAGCAGCGGGCCAGCCCACGAGCAGTACTTC. This gives the protein CASSGPAHEQYF.

This clone was seen a single time. The V gene is TRBV19, the J gene TRBJ2-1; D gene unclear. V lost 3 bases and J lost 4, with 10 bases in between. Germline assignment: CDR1 LNHDA and CDR2 SQIVND (reference sequence). The CDR3 length is 14 residues. CDR3 loop: CASSMVEPYNEQFF. The CDR3 region has the DNA TGTGCCAGTAGTATGGTGGAACCATACAATGAGCAGTTCTTC.

With respect to this clone: The germline gene is not matched at one end of the junction; a read error may be the cause. The chain carries TRBV20-1 and TRBJ2-7, with D maybe TRBD2 (5 bases). Germline CDR1 and CDR2: DFQATT and SNEGSKA (reference sequence). The CDR3 runs to 11 residues. The CDR3 nucleotides are TGCAGTGCTAGACTAGGACTCCGTTTGGACTTC. Protein product: CSARLGLRLDF.

The genes are TRBV5-1 and TRBJ1-2; 9 bases fit TRBD1. V gave up 4 bases and J gave up 4 bases; unmatched junction bases: 11. CDR1 is SGHRS, CDR2 YFSETQ, per germline. The length of the CDR3 is 16 residues. This CDR3 reads CASSTDPGQGPYGYTF. CDR3 nucleotides: TGCGCCAGCAGCACGGATCCGGGACAGGGACCCTATGGCTACACCTTC.

The V gene is TRBV27, the J gene TRBJ2-1, with a possible D match to TRBD2 (6 bases). The germline CDR1 and CDR2 sequences are MNHEY and SMNVEV (reference sequence). This CDR3 is 15 amino acids long. Deletions cut 0 bases from V and 3 bases from J, with 9 bases between. The CDR3 DNA reads as TGTGCCAGCAGTTTATCCGCGGGGTTCTACAATGAGCAGTTCTTC. The encoded protein is CASSLSAGFYNEQFF.

The V call is TRBV11-2, the J call TRBJ2-3, with 12 bases fitting TRBD2. Germline V lookup: CDR1 SGHAT, CDR2 FQNNGV. With 5 bases clipped from V and 0 bases from J, the junction kept 9 bases outside the gene matches. The CDR3 sequence is 18 residues long. CDR3 sequence: CASSTLAGGPLSTDTQYF. The DNA for the CDR3 is TGTGCCAGCAGCACTCTAGCGGGAGGGCCCCTTAGCACAGATACGCAGTATTTT.

This chain uses TRBV7-3 with TRBJ2-1; D gene uncertain. Looked up from germline, CDR1 is SGHTA and CDR2 is FQGTGA. V was trimmed by 5 bases and J by 0 bases, leaving 14 bases between them. CDR3 length equals 16 residues. The CDR3 here is CASSLIWPSSYNEQFF. DNA of the CDR3: TGTGCCAGCAGCCTGATATGGCCGAGCTCCTACAATGAGCAGTTCTTC.